A selection of T cell receptor beta chains follows, all from one sample in a study of shared T cell receptors in the human thymus. The protocol was immunoSEQ multiplex PCR, while the TCRdb copy is restricted to in-frame clones and leaves out a portion. The table shows approximately 400,000 clones, with approximately 95% occurring only once. Sequencing was carried out using thymocytes. The source is a human donor. Both conserved end residues are part of each CDR3. A D gene is named only where the DNA matches it firmly. Size tells how often a clone was seen (once, few, many) or the class of an expanded clone, and some rows leave it out.

15	TRBJ2-7	TRBD1	TRBV28	.	CASSPGTGHPYEQYF	TGTGCCAGCAGTCCCGGGACAGGGCATCCCTACGAGCAGTACTTC
13	TRBJ1-2	.	TRBV11-2	.	CASSFGRGYGYTF	TGTGCCAGCAGCTTTGGCAGGGGCTATGGCTACACCTTC
15	TRBJ1-2	TRBD1	TRBV19	.	CATKGLGQSCYGYTF	TGTGCCACCAAAGGACTGGGACAGTCATGCTATGGCTACACCTTC
17	TRBJ2-1	TRBD2	TRBV28	once	CASTSPIAGIHLNEQFF	TGTGCCAGCACCTCCCCTATAGCGGGAATCCACCTCAATGAGCAGTTCTTC
19	TRBJ1-2	TRBD1	TRBV27	.	CASSLNELESRRGIYGYTF	TGTGCCAGCAGCCTTAACGAGCTTGAGTCACGCAGGGGGATCTATGGCTACACCTTC
19	TRBJ1-4	TRBD1	TRBV5-1	.	CASSQSPPGQGARGEKLFF	TGCGCCAGCAGCCAATCCCCGCCGGGACAGGGGGCTCGGGGAGAAAAACTGTTTTTT
18	TRBJ2-1	TRBD2	TRBV4-2	.	CASSPGTSGRAFYNEQFF	TGTGCCAGCAGCCCCGGGACTAGCGGGAGGGCCTTTTACAATGAGCAGTTCTTC
17	TRBJ2-4	.	TRBV30	.	CAWTKKGRGEAKNIQYF	TGTGCCTGGACAAAAAAGGGAAGGGGGGAAGCCAAAAACATTCAGTACTTC
15	TRBJ1-2	.	TRBV5-5	.	CASSFRLGGLYGYTF	TGTGCCAGCAGCTTCCGGTTAGGGGGTCTATATGGCTACACCTTC
17	TRBJ1-4	.	TRBV5-1	once	CASSPGWTRPSNEKLFF	TGCGCCAGCAGCCCCGGATGGACAAGGCCCTCTAATGAAAAACTGTTTTTT